These 29 T cell receptor beta chains were sequenced from one sample in a study of blood T cells in healthy people across ages. Primed by a sample-barcoded 5' primer and a J-beta primer mix, a second PCR proceeded for about 6 to 12 cycles. One entry per CDR3 protein, called by TCRdb with MiXCR from the 5' RACE reads. The sample carries about 800,000 distinct CDR3 sequences, more than 20% recorded once. The sample also formed part of further work on T cells of mothers and their children.

Input material: blood. The receptors here all came from a boy younger than 18 in good health.

This clonotype occurred a few times. The rearrangement uses TRBV29-1 and TRBJ2-6; D gene uncertain. CDR3 length equals 15 residues. Germline values: CDR1 SQVTM, CDR2 ANQGSEA. The V gene lost 1 base and the J gene lost 1 base, with 8 bases spanning the gap. CDR3 DNA sequence: TGCAGCGTTGAAGTCGTGAGATCTGGGGCCAACGTCCTGACTTTC. Amino acid sequence: CSVEVVRSGANVLTF.

CDR3 DNA sequence: TGTGCCAGCAGCTTGGGTTATAATTCACCCCTCCACTTT. Protein: CASSLGYNSPLHF. This sequence joins TRBV5-6 and TRBJ1-6, with D unresolved. V shed 0 bases and J shed 4 bases, with 2 bases lying between them. This CDR3 is 13 amino acids long. CDR1 and CDR2 (germline): SGHDT, YYEEEE.

This sequence joins TRBV9 and TRBJ1-5, with unresolved D. The germline gives CDR1 SGDLS, CDR2 YYNGEE. Trimming took 1 base from V and 0 from J, leaving 5 bases between them. The CDR3 consists of 14 residues. The CDR3 DNA sequence: TGTGCCAGCAGCGTATCCCTTAGCAATCAGCCCCAGCATTTT. Translated, it gives CASSVSLSNQPQHF.

This clonotype has a handful of counts. V usage is TRBV21-1 and J usage is TRBJ1-2; whether TRBD1, the table's D call, matches the DNA was not checked. TRBV21-1 represents a pseudogene. The CDR3 extends over 13 amino acids. CDR3 coding DNA: TGTGCCAGCAGTACGGGGACAGGGAAGGGCTACACCTTC. It encodes CASSTGTGKGYTF.

This clonotype was detected a few times. The chain uses TRBV4-2 and TRBJ2-7; TRBD2 agrees at 13 bases. Trimming took 0 bases from V and 13 from J; bases not matched to a gene: 12. Looked up from germline, CDR1 is LGHNA and CDR2 is YNFKEQ. CDR3 length: 16 amino acids. This chain's CDR3 is CASSQDYRTSGSLVYF. The CDR3, as DNA: TGTGCCAGCAGCCAAGATTATCGGACTAGCGGGAGCCTCGTATACTTC.

The chain couples TRBV20-1 to TRBJ2-7; the match to TRBD2 covers 13 bases. The CDR3 length is 15 residues. Germline V gene data show CDR1 as DFQATT and CDR2 as SNEGSKA (reference sequence). V shed 6 bases, J shed 6 bases, and the junction held 11 bases outside the gene matches. The chain's CDR3 is CSAPWGLAGIFEQYF. CDR3 DNA sequence: TGCAGTGCCCCTTGGGGACTAGCGGGAATCTTCGAGCAGTACTTC.

This clonotype occurred many times. The V and J genes are TRBV6-4 and TRBJ2-1; 7 bases are a match to TRBD2. CDR3 length equals 13 residues. The V segment lost 3 bases and the J segment 6 bases; nucleotides outside the gene matches: 2. CDR1 MRHNA and CDR2 SNTAGT come from the germline V gene. Here the CDR3 DNA reads TGTGCCAGCAGTGAGAGGACTAGCAATGAGCAGTTCTTC. Residues: CASSERTSNEQFF.

CDR3 loop: CASSQAGITEAFF. In DNA form, the CDR3 reads TGTGCCAGCAGCCAAGCCGGGATCACTGAAGCTTTCTTT. This chain joins TRBV4-2 and TRBJ1-1; D is ambiguous. This CDR3 region has 13 residues. Germline V CDR1 and CDR2: LGHNA, YNFKEQ. V was trimmed by 1 base and J by 4 bases, leaving 7 bases between them.

The table lists this clonotype with a few counts. The chain links TRBV12-3 or TRBV12-4 to TRBJ1-2; a weak D match, TRBD1 (5 bases). The CDR3 runs 14 residues. Between the trimmed V and J ends, which lost 5 bases and 4 bases, there was a span of 14 bases. For the CDR3, the DNA is TGTGCCAGCAGTCCCTTTCAGGGACCCTATGGCTACACCTTC. As protein: CASSPFQGPYGYTF.

Only a few counts were recorded for this clonotype. This chain links TRBV19 with TRBJ2-1, with D maybe TRBD1 (6 bases). Between the trimmed V and J ends, which lost 6 bases and 10 bases, there was a span of 10 bases. CDR1 is LNHDA, CDR2 SQIVND, per germline (reference sequence). CDR3 length: 11 residues. CDR3 region: CASRIRGEQFF. The CDR3 nucleotides read TGTGCCAGTAGAATCAGGGGAGAGCAGTTCTTC.

The chain combines TRBV3-1 with TRBJ2-5; D gene uncertain. V lost 2 bases, J lost 1 base, and 11 bases lay in between. Germline CDR1 reads LGHDT; CDR2 reads YNNKEL (reference sequence). The length of the CDR3 is 15 residues. CDR3 sequence (DNA): TGTGCCAGCAGCCAAACCTGGGCTAGCCAAGAGACCCAGTACTTC. Translated, it gives CASSQTWASQETQYF.

The rearrangement uses TRBV5-1 and TRBJ2-5; 7 bases agree with TRBD1. The V segment lost 4 bases and the J segment 9 bases; nucleotides outside the gene matches: 9. Germline lookup yields CDR1 SGHRS and CDR2 YFSETQ. This CDR3 is built from 13 residues. Here the CDR3 DNA reads TGCGCCAGCAGCGGGGGACAGTTGGAGGCCCAGTACTTC. Its protein product is CASSGGQLEAQYF.

This clonotype turned up a few times. The rearrangement links TRBV29-1 to TRBJ2-5, with TRBD1 matching over 7 bases. The DNA end is a closer match to TRBJ2-7, so the J assignment may be wrong. This CDR3 is built from 13 residues. Germline loops: CDR1 SQVTM, CDR2 ANQGSEA. CDR3 residues: CSVRGQLSYEQYF. The DNA of the CDR3 is TGCAGCGTCCGGGGACAGCTCTCCTACGAGCAGTACTTC.

This clonotype has a handful of counts. This chain links TRBV29-1 with TRBJ2-7, with a possible D match to TRBD2 (5 bases). Germline-derived CDR1 and CDR2 are SQVTM and ANQGSEA. Trimming removed 4 bases from V and 0 bases from J, with 10 bases in between. CDR3 length equals 13 residues. CDR3 sequence reads: CSVAGENSYEQYF. CDR3 sequence (DNA): TGCAGCGTTGCCGGGGAGAACTCCTACGAGCAGTACTTC.

This clonotype showed up just a few times. The J gene is TRBJ1-2, the V gene TRBV28; D is perhaps TRBD1 (5 bases). This CDR3 is built from 14 residues. Germline V CDR1 and CDR2: MDHEN, SYDVKM. V was cut by 7 bases and J by 3 bases, with 15 bases left in between. CDR3 residues: CASTLGQTYYGYTF. DNA for the CDR3: TGTGCCAGCACCTTGGGGCAGACATACTATGGCTACACCTTC.

This clonotype appeared a few times. The CDR3 sequence is CSVVGTLMNTEAFF. DNA of the CDR3: TGCAGCGTCGTAGGGACACTTATGAACACTGAAGCTTTCTTT. The rearrangement links TRBV29-1 to TRBJ1-1; the D gene is possibly TRBD1 (6 bases). Per the germline V gene, CDR1 is SQVTM and CDR2 is ANQGSEA. The V end lost 6 bases, the J end lost 0 bases, and 14 bases lay between the germline ends. The CDR3 spans 14 residues.

This chain links TRBV6-5 with TRBJ2-4; D uncertain. Germline values: CDR1 MNHEY, CDR2 SVGAGI. The CDR3 extends over 12 amino acids. V dropped 6 bases and J dropped 3 bases, with 6 bases sitting between them. Here the CDR3 reads CASSHDKNIQYF. The CDR3 nucleotides are TGTGCCAGCAGCCACGACAAAAACATTCAGTACTTC.

Only a few counts were recorded for this clonotype. The chain links TRBV29-1 to TRBJ1-2; TRBD1 agrees at 9 bases. The CDR3 extends over 12 amino acids. The V gene's germline CDR1 is SQVTM and CDR2 ANQGSEA. V dropped 6 bases and J dropped 6; count of bases not matched to a gene: 5. The CDR3 loop reads CSVGTGGDGYTF. CDR3 nucleotide sequence: TGCAGCGTCGGTACAGGGGGCGATGGCTACACCTTC.

The chain couples TRBV18 to TRBJ2-1; D unresolved. The CDR3 has 16 residues. Germline CDR1 reads KGHSH; CDR2 reads LQKENI. Trimming shortened V by 1 base and J by 0 bases, and 10 bases separated the two germline ends. Here the CDR3 DNA reads TGTGCCAGCTCACCACAGGGTAGGGTCTCCTACAATGAGCAGTTCTTC. As protein: CASSPQGRVSYNEQFF.

This clonotype was seen a handful of times. V and J are TRBV6-2 or TRBV6-3 and TRBJ2-5; D remains unclear. V gave up 2 bases and J gave up 5 bases, with 6 bases separating them. The germline gives CDR1 MNHEY, CDR2 SVGEGT. This CDR3 contains 12 residues. CDR3 nucleotides: TGTGCCAGCAGTTACGCCGTGGAGACCCAGTACTTC. It is translated as CASSYAVETQYF.

This clonotype was recorded many times. The chain combines TRBV29-1 with TRBJ1-2, with unresolved D. With 6 bases removed from V and 5 bases from J, the gap between germline ends came to 16 bases. The CDR3 extends over 13 amino acids. Germline lookup yields CDR1 SQVTM and CDR2 ANQGSEA. CDR3 nucleotide sequence: TGCAGCGTAGTCAGCCTTTTGGGTTATGGCTACACCTTC. This sequence encodes CSVVSLLGYGYTF.

This clonotype was counted only a few times. The chain is built from TRBV5-1 and TRBJ1-2; no clear D gene. The CDR3 spans 14 residues. Trimming took 2 bases from V and 2 from J, leaving 10 bases between them. Per the germline V gene, CDR1 is SGHRS and CDR2 is YFSETQ. For the CDR3, the DNA is TGCGCCAGCAGCTTACCAGGTCAGAACTATGGCTACACCTTC. This codes for CASSLPGQNYGYTF. Full variable domain (missing parts from reference TRBV5-1 and TRBJ1-2): KAGVTQTPRYLIKTRGQQVTLSCSPISGHRSVSWYQQTPGQGLQFLFEYFSETQRNKGNFPGRFSGRQFSNSRSEMNVSTLELGDSALYLCASSLPGQNYGYTFGSGTRLTVV.

This clonotype was seen a few times. The rearrangement uses TRBV29-1 and TRBJ2-3; 7 bases fit TRBD2. Germline V gene data show CDR1 as SQVTM and CDR2 as ANQGSEA. CDR3 length equals 14 residues. V gave up 4 bases and J gave up 5 bases; unmatched junction bases: 9. This CDR3 reads CSVAAYGEGDTQYF. CDR3 coding DNA: TGCAGCGTTGCGGCCTACGGGGAGGGAGATACGCAGTATTTT.

The chain combines TRBV9 with TRBJ2-2, with TRBD1 matching 7 bases. This CDR3 has 15 residues. Trimming at V came to 3 bases and at J to 1 base, leaving 3 bases not matched to a gene. Germline values: CDR1 SGDLS, CDR2 YYNGEE. The CDR3 DNA reads as TGTGCCAGCAGCGATACAGGGGAGAACACCGGGGAGCTGTTTTTT. Its translation is CASSDTGENTGELFF. Full variable domain (rest looked up from reference TRBV9 and TRBJ2-2): DSGVTQTPKHLITATGQRVTLRCSPRSGDLSVYWYQQSLDQGLQFLIQYYNGEERAKGNILERFSAQQFPDLHSELNLSSLELGDSALYFCASSDTGENTGELFFGEGSRLTVL.

This clonotype appeared a few times. At one end, the junction sequence differs from germline, possibly due to a read error. The chain carries TRBV4-3 and TRBJ2-7, with D hard to call. The V gene's germline CDR1 is LGHNA and CDR2 YSLEER. The CDR3 runs to 14 residues. The CDR3 nucleotides are TGCGCCGGCAGCCCCGTTCCCCTCTCCTACGAGCAGTACTTC. Protein: CAGSPVPLSYEQYF.

The chain carries TRBV2 and TRBJ2-7; D not certain. CDR3 length: 11 residues. V shed 6 bases and J shed 6 bases, with 9 bases lying between them. The germline V gene encodes CDR1 SNHLY and CDR2 FYNNEI. The CDR3 bases are TGTGCCAGCAGGCCTGATGGCGAGCAGTACTTC. Translation: CASRPDGEQYF.

The chain has TRBV5-1 and TRBJ2-7, with no clear D. The germline CDR1 and CDR2 sequences are SGHRS and YFSETQ. Deletions cut 0 bases from V and 1 base from J, with 8 bases between. This CDR3 has 14 amino acids. Here the CDR3 DNA reads TGCGCCAGCAGCTTGGAAGGTCAATCCTACGAGCAGTACTTC. It codes for CASSLEGQSYEQYF.

This chain joins TRBV7-8 and TRBJ2-5; 9 bases are shared with TRBD2. V was clipped by 1 base and J by 7 bases; unmatched bases: 7. Germline V gives CDR1 SGHVS, CDR2 FQNEAQ. The CDR3 length is 15 residues. The CDR3 region is CASSLVAGETTTQYF. The CDR3 DNA reads as TGTGCCAGCAGCTTAGTAGCGGGAGAGACTACGACCCAGTACTTC.

On this clonotype: This CDR3 fails to terminate in the conserved phenylalanine or tryptophan, so it likely reflects a read error. This rearrangement joins TRBV6-5 to TRBJ2-4; TRBD1 is a possible D gene (6 bases). CDR1 and CDR2 from the germline V gene are MNHEY and SVGAGI. The CDR3 covers 18 residues. V shed 2 bases and J shed 3 bases, with 20 bases lying between them. The CDR3, as DNA: TGTGCCAGCAGTTACCGATCCACACCCAGGGGTCGCAAAAACATTCAGTACCTC. Its translation is CASSYRSTPRGRKNIQYL.